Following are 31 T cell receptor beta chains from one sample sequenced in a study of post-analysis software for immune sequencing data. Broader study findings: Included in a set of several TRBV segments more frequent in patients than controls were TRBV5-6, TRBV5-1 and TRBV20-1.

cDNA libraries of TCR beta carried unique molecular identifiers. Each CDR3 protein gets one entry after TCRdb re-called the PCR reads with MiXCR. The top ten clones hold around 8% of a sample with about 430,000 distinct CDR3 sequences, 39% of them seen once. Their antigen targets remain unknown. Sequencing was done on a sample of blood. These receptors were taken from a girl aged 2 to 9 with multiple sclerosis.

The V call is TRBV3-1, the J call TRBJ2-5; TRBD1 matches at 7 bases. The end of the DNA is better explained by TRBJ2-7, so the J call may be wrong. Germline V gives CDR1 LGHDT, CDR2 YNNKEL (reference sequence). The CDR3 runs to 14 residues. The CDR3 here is CASSSIGTVYEQYF. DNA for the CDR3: TGTGCCAGCAGCAGCATCGGGACAGTCTACGAGCAGTACTTC.

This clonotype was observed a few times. As DNA, the CDR3 is TGTGCCAGCAGCCCGCCCCGGGGCGGGGCCTACAATGAGCAGTTCTTC. Encoded protein: CASSPPRGGAYNEQFF. The chain links TRBV7-9 to TRBJ2-1, with D possibly matching TRBD2 (6 bases). The length of the CDR3 is 16 residues. Germline lookup yields CDR1 SEHNR and CDR2 FQNEAQ (reference sequence). V lost 5 bases to trimming and J lost 2 bases, with 16 bases between them.

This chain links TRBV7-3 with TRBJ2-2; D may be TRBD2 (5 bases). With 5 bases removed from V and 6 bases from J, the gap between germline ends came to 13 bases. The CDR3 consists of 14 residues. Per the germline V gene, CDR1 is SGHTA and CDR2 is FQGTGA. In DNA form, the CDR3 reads TGTGCCAGCAGCCCCTACATACTAGCCGGGGAGCTGTTTTTT. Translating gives CASSPYILAGELFF.

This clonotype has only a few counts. The CDR3 DNA reads TGTGCCAGCAGCTTGGCGTCGAGGCGCAGCTCCTACAATGAGCAGTTCTTC. Translated, it gives CASSLASRRSSYNEQFF. The rearrangement joins TRBV5-5 to TRBJ2-1, with D unresolved. Germline CDR1 reads SGHKS; CDR2 reads YYEKEE (reference sequence). The V gene lost 0 bases and the J gene lost 0 bases, with 13 bases spanning the gap. This CDR3 has 17 residues. The full variable domain, its missing parts supplied by reference TRBV5-5 and TRBJ2-1, is DAGVTQSPTHLIKTRGQQVTLRCSPISGHKSVSWYQQVLGQGPQFIFQYYEKEERGRGNFPDRFSARQFPNYSSELNVNALLLGDSALYLCASSLASRRSSYNEQFFGPGTRLTVL.

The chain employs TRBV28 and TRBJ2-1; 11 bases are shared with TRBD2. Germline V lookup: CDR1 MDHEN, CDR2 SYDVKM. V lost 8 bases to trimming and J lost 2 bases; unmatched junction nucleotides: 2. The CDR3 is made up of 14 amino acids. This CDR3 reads CASGTSGTYNEQFF. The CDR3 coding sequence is TGTGCCAGCGGGACTAGCGGAACCTACAATGAGCAGTTCTTC. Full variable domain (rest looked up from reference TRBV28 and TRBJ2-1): DVKVTQSSRYLVKRTGEKVFLECVQDMDHENMFWYRQDPGLGLRLIYFSYDVKMKEKGDIPEGYSVSREKKERFSLILESASTNQTSMYLCASGTSGTYNEQFFGPGTRLTVL.

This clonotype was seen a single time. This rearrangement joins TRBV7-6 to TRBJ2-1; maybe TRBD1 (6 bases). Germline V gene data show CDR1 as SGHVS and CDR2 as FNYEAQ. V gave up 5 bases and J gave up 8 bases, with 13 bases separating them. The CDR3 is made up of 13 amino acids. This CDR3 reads CASSIQGPDEQFF. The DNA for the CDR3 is TGTGCCAGCAGCATACAGGGCCCAGATGAGCAGTTCTTC.

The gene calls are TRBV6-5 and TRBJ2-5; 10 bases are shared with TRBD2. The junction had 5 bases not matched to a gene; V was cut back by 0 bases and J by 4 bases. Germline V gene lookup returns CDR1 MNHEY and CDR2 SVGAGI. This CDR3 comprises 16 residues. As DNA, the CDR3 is TGTGCCAGCAGTTACTCGCTCGGGACTAGCGTAGAGACCCAGTACTTC. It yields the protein CASSYSLGTSVETQYF.

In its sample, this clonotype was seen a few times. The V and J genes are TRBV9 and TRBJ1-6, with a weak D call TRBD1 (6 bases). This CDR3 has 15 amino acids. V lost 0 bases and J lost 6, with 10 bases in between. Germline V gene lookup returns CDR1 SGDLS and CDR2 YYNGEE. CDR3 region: CASSVEDRPNSPLHF. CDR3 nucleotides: TGTGCCAGCAGCGTAGAAGACAGGCCTAATTCACCCCTCCACTTT.

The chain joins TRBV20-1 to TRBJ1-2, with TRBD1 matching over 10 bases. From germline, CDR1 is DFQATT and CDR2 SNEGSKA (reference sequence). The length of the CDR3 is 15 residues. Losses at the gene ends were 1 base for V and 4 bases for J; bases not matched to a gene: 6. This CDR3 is CSARAGTGVTYGYTF. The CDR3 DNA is TGCAGTGCTAGAGCCGGGACAGGGGTTACCTATGGCTACACCTTC.

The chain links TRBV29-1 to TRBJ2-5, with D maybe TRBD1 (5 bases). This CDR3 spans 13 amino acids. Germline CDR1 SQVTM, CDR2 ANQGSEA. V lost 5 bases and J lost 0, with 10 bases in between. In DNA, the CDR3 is TGCAGCGTTACAGGAAGGTACCAAGAGACCCAGTACTTC. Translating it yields CSVTGRYQETQYF.

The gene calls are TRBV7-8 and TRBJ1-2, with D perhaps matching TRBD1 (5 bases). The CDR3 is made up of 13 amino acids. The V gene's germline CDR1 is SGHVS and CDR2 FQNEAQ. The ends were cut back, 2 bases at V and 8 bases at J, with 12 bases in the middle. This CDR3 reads CASSLLGRVGYTF. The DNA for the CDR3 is TGTGCCAGCAGCTTATTGGGCAGGGTCGGCTACACCTTC.

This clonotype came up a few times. The CDR3 reads CASSLGIRTALSYEQYF. In DNA form, the CDR3 reads TGCGCCAGCAGCTTGGGTATTAGGACAGCCCTATCCTACGAGCAGTACTTC. The V and J genes are TRBV5-1 and TRBJ2-7; maybe TRBD1 (6 bases). With 0 bases removed from V and 1 base from J, the gap between germline ends came to 17 bases. Germline assignment: CDR1 SGHRS and CDR2 YFSETQ. This CDR3 is built from 17 residues. Complete variable domain (other parts from reference TRBV5-1 and TRBJ2-7): KAGVTQTPRYLIKTRGQQVTLSCSPISGHRSVSWYQQTPGQGLQFLFEYFSETQRNKGNFPGRFSGRQFSNSRSEMNVSTLELGDSALYLCASSLGIRTALSYEQYFGPGTRLTVT.

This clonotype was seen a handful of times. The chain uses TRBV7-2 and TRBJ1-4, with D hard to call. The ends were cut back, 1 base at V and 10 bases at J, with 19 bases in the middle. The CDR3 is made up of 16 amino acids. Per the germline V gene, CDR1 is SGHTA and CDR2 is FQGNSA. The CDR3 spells CASSLGNWVSEGKLFF. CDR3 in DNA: TGTGCCAGCAGCTTAGGAAATTGGGTTTCGGAGGGAAAACTGTTTTTT.

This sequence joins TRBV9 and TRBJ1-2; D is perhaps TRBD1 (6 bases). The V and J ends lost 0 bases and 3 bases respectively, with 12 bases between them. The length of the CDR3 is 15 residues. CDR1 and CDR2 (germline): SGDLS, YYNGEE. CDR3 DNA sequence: TGTGCCAGCAGCGTAGCGGACAGAGCCTACTATGGCTACACCTTC. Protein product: CASSVADRAYYGYTF.

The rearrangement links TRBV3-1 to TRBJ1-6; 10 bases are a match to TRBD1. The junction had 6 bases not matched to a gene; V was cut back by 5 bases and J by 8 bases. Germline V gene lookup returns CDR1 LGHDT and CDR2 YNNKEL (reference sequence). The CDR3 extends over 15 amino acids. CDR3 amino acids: CASSYTGTGDSPLHF. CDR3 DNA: TGTGCCAGCAGCTACACGGGGACAGGGGATTCACCCCTCCACTTT.

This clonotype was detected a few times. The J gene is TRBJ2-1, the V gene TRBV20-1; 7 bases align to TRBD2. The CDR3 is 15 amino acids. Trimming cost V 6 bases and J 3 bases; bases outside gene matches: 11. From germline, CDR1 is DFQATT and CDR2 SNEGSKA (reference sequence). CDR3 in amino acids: CSAAWAGDNYNEQFF. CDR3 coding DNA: TGCAGTGCCGCATGGGCGGGGGATAACTACAATGAGCAGTTCTTC.

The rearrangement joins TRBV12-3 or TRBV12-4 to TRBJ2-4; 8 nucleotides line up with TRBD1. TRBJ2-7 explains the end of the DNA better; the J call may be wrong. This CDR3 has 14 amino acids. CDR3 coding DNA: TGTGCCAGCAGTTCGACAGGGGTGGACTACGAGCAGTACTTC. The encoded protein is CASSSTGVDYEQYF.

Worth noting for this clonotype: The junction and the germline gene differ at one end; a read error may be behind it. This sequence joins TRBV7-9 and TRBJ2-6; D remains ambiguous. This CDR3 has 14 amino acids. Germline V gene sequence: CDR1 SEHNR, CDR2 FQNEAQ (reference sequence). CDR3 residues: CASSAASGANVLTF. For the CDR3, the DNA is TGTGCTAGCAGTGCAGCCTCTGGGGCCAACGTCCTGACTTTC. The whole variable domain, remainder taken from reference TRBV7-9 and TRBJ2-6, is DTGVSQNPRHKITKRGQNVTFRCDPISEHNRLYWYRQTLGQGPEFLTYFQNEAQLEKSRLLSDRFSAERPKGSFSTLEIQRTEQGDSAMYLCASSAASGANVLTFGAGSRLTVL.

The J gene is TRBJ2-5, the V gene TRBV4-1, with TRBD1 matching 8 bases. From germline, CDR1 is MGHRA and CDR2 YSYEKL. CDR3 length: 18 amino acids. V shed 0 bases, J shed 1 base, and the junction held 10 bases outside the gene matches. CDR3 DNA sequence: TGCGCCAGCAGCCAAGAAGCCCGGGGGACAGGTACCCAAGAGACCCAGTACTTC. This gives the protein CASSQEARGTGTQETQYF.

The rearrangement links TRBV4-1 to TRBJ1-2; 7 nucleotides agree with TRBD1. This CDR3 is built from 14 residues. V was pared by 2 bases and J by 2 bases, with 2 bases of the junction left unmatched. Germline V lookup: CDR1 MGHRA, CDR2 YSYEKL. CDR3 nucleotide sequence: TGCGCCAGCAGCCAACCGGACAGGAACTATGGCTACACCTTC. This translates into CASSQPDRNYGYTF.

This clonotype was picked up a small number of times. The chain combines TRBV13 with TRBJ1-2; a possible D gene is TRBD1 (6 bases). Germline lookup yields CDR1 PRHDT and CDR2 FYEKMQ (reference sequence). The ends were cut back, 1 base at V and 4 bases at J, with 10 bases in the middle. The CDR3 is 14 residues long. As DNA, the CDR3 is TGTGCCAGCAGCTTAGTGGACAGCCTCTATGGCTACACCTTC. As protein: CASSLVDSLYGYTF.

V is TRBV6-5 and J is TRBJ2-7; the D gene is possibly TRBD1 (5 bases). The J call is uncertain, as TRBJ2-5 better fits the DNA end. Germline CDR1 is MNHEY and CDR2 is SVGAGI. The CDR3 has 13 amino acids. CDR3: CASSYSGPETQYF. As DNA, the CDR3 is TGTGCCAGCAGTTACTCGGGGCCAGAGACCCAGTACTTC.

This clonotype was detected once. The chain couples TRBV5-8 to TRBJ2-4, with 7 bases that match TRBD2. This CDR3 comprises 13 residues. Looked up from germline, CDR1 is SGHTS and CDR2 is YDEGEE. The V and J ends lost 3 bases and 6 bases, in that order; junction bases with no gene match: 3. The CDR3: CASSWGEGNIQYF. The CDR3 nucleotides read TGTGCCAGCAGCTGGGGGGAGGGAAACATTCAGTACTTC.

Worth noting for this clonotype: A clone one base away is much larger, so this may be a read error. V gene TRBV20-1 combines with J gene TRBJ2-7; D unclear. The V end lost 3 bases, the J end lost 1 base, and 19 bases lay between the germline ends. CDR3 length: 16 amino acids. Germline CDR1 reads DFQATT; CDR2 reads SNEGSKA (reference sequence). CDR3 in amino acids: CSAREGIGSWSYEQYF. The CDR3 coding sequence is TGCAGTGCTAGGGAAGGGATCGGGTCGTGGTCCTACGAGCAGTACTTC.

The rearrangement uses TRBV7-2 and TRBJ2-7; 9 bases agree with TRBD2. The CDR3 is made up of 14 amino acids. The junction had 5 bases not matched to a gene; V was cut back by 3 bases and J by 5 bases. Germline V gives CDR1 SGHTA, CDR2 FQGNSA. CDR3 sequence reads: CASSFSGRGDEQYF. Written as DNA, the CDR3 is TGTGCCAGCAGCTTTAGCGGGAGAGGCGACGAGCAGTACTTC.

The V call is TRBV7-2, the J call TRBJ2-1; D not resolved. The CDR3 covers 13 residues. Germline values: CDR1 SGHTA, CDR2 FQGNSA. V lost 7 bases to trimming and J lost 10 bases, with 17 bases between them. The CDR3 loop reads CASNRLGVREQFF. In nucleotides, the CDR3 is TGTGCCAGCAACCGCCTAGGTGTCAGGGAGCAGTTCTTC.

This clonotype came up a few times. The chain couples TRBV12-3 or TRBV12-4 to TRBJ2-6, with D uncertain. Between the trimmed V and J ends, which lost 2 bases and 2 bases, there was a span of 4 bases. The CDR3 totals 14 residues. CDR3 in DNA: TGTGCCAGCAGTTTACAGGCTGGGGCCAACGTCCTGACTTTC. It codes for CASSLQAGANVLTF.

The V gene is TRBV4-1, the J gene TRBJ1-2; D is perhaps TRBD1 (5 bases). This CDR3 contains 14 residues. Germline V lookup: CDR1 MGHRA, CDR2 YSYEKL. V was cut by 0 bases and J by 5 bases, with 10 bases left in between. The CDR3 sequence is CASSQDGDLYGYTF. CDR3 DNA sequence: TGCGCCAGCAGCCAAGATGGGGACTTATATGGCTACACCTTC.

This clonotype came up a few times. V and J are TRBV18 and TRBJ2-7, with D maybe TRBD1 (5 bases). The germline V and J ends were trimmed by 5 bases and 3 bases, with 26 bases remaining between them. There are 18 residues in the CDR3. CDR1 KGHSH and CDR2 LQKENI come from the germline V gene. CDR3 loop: CASSRYQGRERNSYEQYF. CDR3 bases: TGTGCCAGCTCAAGATACCAAGGCAGGGAAAGGAATAGCTACGAGCAGTACTTC.

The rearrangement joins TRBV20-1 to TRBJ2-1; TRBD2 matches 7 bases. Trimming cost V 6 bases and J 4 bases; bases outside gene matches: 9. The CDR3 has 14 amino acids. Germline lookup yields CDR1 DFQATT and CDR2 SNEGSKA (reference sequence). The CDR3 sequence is CSAVLAGEYNEQFF. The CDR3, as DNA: TGCAGTGCAGTCCTTGCGGGGGAATACAATGAGCAGTTCTTC.

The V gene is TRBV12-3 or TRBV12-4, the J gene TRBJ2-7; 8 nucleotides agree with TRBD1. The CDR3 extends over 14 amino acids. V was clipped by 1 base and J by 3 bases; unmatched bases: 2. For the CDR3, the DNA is TGTGCCAGCAGTTTAGGGACAGGGCTCTACGAGCAGTACTTC. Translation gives CASSLGTGLYEQYF.